This T cell receptor beta chain derives from a study of vaccination and CD4 T cells after COVID-19. Study at large: Ranging from 14 to 241, the interval between dose two and post-vaccine sampling had a median of roughly 10 weeks.

Scientists ran DNA taken from cultured CD4+ T cells through the Oncomine TCR Beta short-read assay for sequencing. From the PCR reads, TCRdb called clonotypes with MiXCR, one entry per CDR3 protein. The sample has under 15,000 distinct CDR3 sequences; approximately 82% are singletons. Points on this clonotype: Its antigen is unknown.

The treatment: roughly 10-day PBMC culture with coronavirus spike peptide pools or control peptides (ViraFEST assay). The CDR3 extends over 14 amino acids. Per germline, CDR1 MNHEY and CDR2 SVGEGT. V dropped 2 bases and J dropped 10; count of bases not matched to a gene: 4. The sequence derives from a human donor who had recovered from COVID-19. The specimen was CD4+ T cells from blood, cultured in vitro. The genes are TRBV6-2 or TRBV6-3 and TRBJ1-6; 8 bases fit TRBD1. The CDR3 nucleotides are TGTGCCAGCAGTTACGGGACAGGAAGGTCACCCCTCCACTTT. This sequence encodes CASSYGTGRSPLHF.